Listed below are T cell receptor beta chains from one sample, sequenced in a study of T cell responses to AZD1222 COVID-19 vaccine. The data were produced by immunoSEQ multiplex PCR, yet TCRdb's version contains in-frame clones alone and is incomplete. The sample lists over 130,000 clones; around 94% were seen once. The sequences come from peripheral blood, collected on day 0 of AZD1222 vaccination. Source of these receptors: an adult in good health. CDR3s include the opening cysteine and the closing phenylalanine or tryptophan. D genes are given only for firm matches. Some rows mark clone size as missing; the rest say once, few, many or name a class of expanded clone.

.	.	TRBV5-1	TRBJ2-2	CASSLRTELGGELFF	TGCGCCAGCAGCTTGAGGACAGAGCTGGGCGGGGAGCTGTTTTTT
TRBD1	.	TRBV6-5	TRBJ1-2	CASSRRDRHHYGYTF	TGTGCCAGCAGTCGTCGGGACAGGCACCACTATGGCTACACCTTC
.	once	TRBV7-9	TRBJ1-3	CASSSYRGTGNTIYF	TGTGCCAGCAGCAGCTATAGGGGGACTGGAAACACCATATATTTT
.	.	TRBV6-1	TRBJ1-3	CASSERGSGNTIYF	TGTGCCAGCAGTGAACGTGGGTCTGGAAACACCATATATTTT
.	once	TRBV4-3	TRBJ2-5	CASTAFGLQETQYF	TGCGCCAGCACAGCCTTCGGGCTTCAAGAGACCCAGTACTTC
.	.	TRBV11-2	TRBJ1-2	CASSLGGPRTVYGYTF	TGTGCCAGCAGCTTAGGGGGTCCACGGACAGTCTATGGCTACACCTTC
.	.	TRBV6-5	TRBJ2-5	CASSYGPAETQYF	TGTGCCAGCAGTTACGGGCCAGCAGAGACCCAGTACTTC
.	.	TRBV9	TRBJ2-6	CASSPWPSNVLTF	TGTGCCAGCAGCCCTTGGCCCTCCAACGTCCTGACTTTC
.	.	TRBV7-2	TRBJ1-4	CASSAPGNNEKLFF	TGTGCCAGCAGCGCCCCCGGGAACAATGAAAAACTGTTTTTT
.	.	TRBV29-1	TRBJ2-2	CSGRVPLTGELFF	TGCAGCGGGAGGGTCCCTTTAACCGGGGAGCTGTTTTTT
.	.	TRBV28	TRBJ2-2	CASSNTGELFF	TGTGCCAGCAGCAACACCGGGGAGCTGTTTTTT
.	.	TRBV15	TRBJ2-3	CATSRDLLGAPDTQYF	TGTGCCACCAGCAGAGATTTACTGGGAGCACCAGATACGCAGTATTTT
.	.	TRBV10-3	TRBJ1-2	CAIARDPGGGYTF	TGTGCCATCGCCCGGGACCCAGGAGGAGGCTACACCTTC
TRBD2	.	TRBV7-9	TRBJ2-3	CASSPRLAGLTDTQYF	TGTGCCAGCAGCCCGCGACTAGCGGGACTCACAGATACGCAGTATTTT
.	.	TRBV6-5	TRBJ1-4	CASSDSHLNEKLFF	TGTGCCAGCAGCGACAGTCATCTTAATGAAAAACTGTTTTTT
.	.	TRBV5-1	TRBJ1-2	CASSGGSYGYTF	TGCGCCAGCAGCGGGGGAAGCTATGGCTACACCTTC
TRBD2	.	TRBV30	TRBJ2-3	CAWSSGGGVAGFGNTQYF	TGTGCCTGGTCCTCCGGGGGGGGCGTGGCGGGATTCGGGAATACGCAGTATTTT
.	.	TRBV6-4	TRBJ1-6	CASSVRGGYNSPLHF	TGTGCCAGCAGTGTGAGGGGGGGATATAATTCACCCCTCCACTTT
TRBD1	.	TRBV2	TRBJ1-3	CASNLDRENTIYF	TGTGCCAGCAATCTGGACAGGGAAAACACCATATATTTT
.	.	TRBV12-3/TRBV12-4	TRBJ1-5	CASSLGNQPQHF	TGTGCCAGCAGTTTAGGGAATCAGCCCCAGCATTTT
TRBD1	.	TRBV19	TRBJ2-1	CASSMNGQASYNEQFF	TGTGCCAGTAGTATGAACGGACAGGCGTCCTACAATGAGCAGTTCTTC
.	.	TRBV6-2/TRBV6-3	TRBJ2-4	CASSYPALNIQYF	TGTGCCAGCAGTTATCCAGCTTTAAACATTCAGTACTTC
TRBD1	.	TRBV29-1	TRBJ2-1	CSVGTVGTGINTEQFF	TGCAGCGTGGGGACGGTGGGGACAGGGATCAATACTGAGCAGTTCTTC
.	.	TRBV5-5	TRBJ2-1	CASSLAWLTFNEQFF	TGTGCCAGCAGCTTGGCTTGGCTTACTTTCAATGAGCAGTTCTTC
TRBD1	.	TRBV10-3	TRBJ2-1	CAISTTGAVNEQFF	TGTGCCATCAGTACCACAGGGGCGGTCAATGAGCAGTTCTTC
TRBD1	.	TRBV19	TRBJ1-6	CASSQGTGGSGSPLHF	TGTGCCAGTAGCCAAGGGACAGGGGGCTCCGGTTCACCCCTCCACTTT
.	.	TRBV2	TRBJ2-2	CASSGATSGPGELFF	TGTGCCAGCAGTGGGGCCACCTCAGGCCCCGGGGAGCTGTTTTTT
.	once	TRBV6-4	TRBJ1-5	CASSDKNGRPHRQPQHF	TGTGCCAGCAGTGACAAGAATGGCCGGCCCCATCGTCAGCCCCAGCATTTT
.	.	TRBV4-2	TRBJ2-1	CASSQDGFLWGLPYNEQFF	TGTGCCAGCAGCCAAGATGGATTCTTATGGGGACTTCCATACAATGAGCAGTTCTTC
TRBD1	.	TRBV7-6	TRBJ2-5	CASSLASGQRETQYF	TGTGCCAGCAGCTTAGCCTCGGGACAGAGAGAGACCCAGTACTTC
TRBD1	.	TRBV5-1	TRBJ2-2	CASSPGQGSGELFF	TGCGCCAGCAGCCCCGGACAGGGGTCCGGGGAGCTGTTTTTT
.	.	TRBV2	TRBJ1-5	CASSEGGGQPQHF	TGTGCCAGCAGTGAGGGAGGCGGTCAGCCCCAGCATTTT
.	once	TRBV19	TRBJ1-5	CASSETGGNQPQHF	TGTGCCAGTAGTGAGACAGGAGGCAATCAGCCCCAGCATTTT
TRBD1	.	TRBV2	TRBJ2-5	CASREDRGPVETQYF	TGTGCCAGCAGAGAGGACAGGGGGCCAGTAGAGACCCAGTACTTC
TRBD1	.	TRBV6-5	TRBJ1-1	CASRLTGGGTEAFF	TGTGCCAGCAGGCTGACAGGGGGTGGCACTGAAGCTTTCTTT
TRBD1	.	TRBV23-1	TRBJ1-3	CASSQPDRGGGNTIYF	TGCGCCAGCAGTCAGCCAGACAGGGGTGGCGGAAACACCATATATTTT
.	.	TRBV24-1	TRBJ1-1	CATREGNTEAFF	TGTGCCACCAGGGAGGGGAACACTGAAGCTTTCTTT
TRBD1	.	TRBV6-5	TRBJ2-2	CASSYGRQGAAGELFF	TGTGCCAGCAGTTACGGCCGGCAGGGGGCTGCCGGGGAGCTGTTTTTT
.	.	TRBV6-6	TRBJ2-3	CASSYSGGFADTQYF	TGTGCCAGCAGTTACTCGGGGGGTTTTGCAGATACGCAGTATTTT
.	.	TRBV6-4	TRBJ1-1	CATRAQGESTEAFF	TGTGCCACCCGAGCACAAGGAGAGAGCACTGAAGCTTTCTTT
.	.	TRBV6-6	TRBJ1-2	CASSYSGGDYGYTF	TGTGCCAGCAGTTACTCTGGGGGGGACTATGGCTACACCTTC
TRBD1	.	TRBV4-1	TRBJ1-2	CASRRTGRGHGYTF	TGCGCCAGCAGAAGGACAGGGAGGGGGCATGGCTACACCTTC
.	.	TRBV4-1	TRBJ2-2	CASSHPTVGGNTGELFF	TGCGCCAGCAGCCACCCCACGGTCGGGGGGAACACCGGGGAGCTGTTTTTT
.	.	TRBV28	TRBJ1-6	CASSHGHWKTYNSPLHF	TGTGCCAGCAGCCACGGACATTGGAAAACCTATAATTCACCCCTCCACTTT
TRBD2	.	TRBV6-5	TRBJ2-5	CASSWGGPQETQYF	TGTGCCAGCAGTTGGGGGGGACCTCAAGAGACCCAGTACTTC
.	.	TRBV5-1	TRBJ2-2	CASSLVPIMNTGELFF	TGCGCCAGCAGCTTGGTACCGATCATGAACACCGGGGAGCTGTTTTTT
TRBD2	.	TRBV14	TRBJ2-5	CASSQLRTSGGETQYF	TGTGCCAGCAGCCAACTCCGGACTAGCGGAGGAGAGACCCAGTACTTC
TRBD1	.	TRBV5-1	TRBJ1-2	CASSLRTGLNYGYTF	TGCGCCAGCAGCCTACGGACAGGGTTGAACTATGGCTACACCTTC
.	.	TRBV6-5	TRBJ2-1	CASSPDTYNEQFF	TGTGCCAGCAGCCCCGACACGTACAATGAGCAGTTCTTC
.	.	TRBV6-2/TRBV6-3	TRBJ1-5	CASSSPGEIQPQHF	TGTGCCAGCAGTTCACCCGGAGAGATTCAGCCCCAGCATTTT
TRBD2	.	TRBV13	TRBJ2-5	CASSPPTSGSGTQYF	TGTGCCAGCAGCCCCCCGACTAGCGGGAGTGGGACCCAGTACTTC
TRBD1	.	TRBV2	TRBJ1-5	CASCVDRGGRGPLLLQPQHF	TGTGCCAGCTGTGTGGACAGGGGGGGTAGGGGCCCCCTCCTTTTACAGCCCCAGCATTTT